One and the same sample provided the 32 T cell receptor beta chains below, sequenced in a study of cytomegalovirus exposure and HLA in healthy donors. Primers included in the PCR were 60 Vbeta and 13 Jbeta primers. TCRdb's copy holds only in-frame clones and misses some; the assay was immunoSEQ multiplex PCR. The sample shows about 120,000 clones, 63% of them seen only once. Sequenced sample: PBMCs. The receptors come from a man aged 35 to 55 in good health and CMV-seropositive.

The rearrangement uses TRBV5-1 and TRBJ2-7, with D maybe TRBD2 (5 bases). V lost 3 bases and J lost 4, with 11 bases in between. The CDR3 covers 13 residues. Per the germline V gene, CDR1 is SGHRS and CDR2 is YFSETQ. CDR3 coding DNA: TGCGCCAGCAGCTCGGGGAGCTGGTACGAGCAGTACTTC. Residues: CASSSGSWYEQYF.

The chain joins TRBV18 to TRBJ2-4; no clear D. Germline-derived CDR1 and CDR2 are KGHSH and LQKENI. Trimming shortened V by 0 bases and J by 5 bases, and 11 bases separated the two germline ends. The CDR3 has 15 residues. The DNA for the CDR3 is TGTGCCAGCTCACCACCGTCAGATAAACAAAACATTCAGTACTTC. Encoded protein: CASSPPSDKQNIQYF. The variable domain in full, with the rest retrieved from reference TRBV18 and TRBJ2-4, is NAGVMQNPRHLVRRRGQEARLRCSPMKGHSHVYWYRQLPEEGLKFMVYLQKENIIDESGMPKERFSAEFPKEGPSILRIQQVVRGDSAAYFCASSPPSDKQNIQYFGAGTRLSVL.

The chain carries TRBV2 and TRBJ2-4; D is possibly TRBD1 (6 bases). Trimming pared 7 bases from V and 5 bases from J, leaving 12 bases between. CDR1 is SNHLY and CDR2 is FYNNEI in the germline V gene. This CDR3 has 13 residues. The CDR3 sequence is CASKGVKENIQYF. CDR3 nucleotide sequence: TGTGCCAGCAAGGGGGTTAAGGAAAACATTCAGTACTTC.

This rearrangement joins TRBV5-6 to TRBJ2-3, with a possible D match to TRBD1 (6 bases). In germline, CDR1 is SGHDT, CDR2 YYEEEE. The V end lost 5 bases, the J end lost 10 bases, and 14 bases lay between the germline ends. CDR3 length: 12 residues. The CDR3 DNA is TGTGCCAGCAGTCGACAGGTAGGGGCGCAGTATTTT. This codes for CASSRQVGAQYF.

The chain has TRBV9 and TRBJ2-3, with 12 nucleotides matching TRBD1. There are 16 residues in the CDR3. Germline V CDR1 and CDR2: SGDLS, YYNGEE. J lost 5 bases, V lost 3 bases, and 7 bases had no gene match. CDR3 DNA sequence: TGTGCCAGCAGCGGGGGGACAGGGGGCATGTTAGATACGCAGTATTTT. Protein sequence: CASSGGTGGMLDTQYF.

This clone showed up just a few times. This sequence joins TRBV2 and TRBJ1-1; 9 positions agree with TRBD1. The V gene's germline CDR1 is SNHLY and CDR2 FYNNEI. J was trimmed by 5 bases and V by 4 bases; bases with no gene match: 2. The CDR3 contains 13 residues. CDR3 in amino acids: CASSGQGGTEAFF. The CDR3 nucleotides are TGTGCCAGCAGTGGACAGGGGGGAACTGAAGCTTTCTTT.

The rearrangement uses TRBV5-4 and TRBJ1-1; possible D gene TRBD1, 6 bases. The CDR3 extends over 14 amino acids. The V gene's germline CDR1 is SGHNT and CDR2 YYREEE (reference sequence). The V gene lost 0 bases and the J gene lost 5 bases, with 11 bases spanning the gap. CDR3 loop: CASSLGSRGTEAFF. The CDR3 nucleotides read TGTGCCAGCAGCTTGGGATCTAGGGGGACTGAAGCTTTCTTT.

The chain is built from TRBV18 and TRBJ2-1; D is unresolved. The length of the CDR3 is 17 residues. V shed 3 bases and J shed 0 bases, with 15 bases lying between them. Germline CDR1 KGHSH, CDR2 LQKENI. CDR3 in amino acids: CASSPTTIVHSYNEQFF. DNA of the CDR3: TGTGCCAGCTCACCCACAACAATCGTCCACTCCTACAATGAGCAGTTCTTC.

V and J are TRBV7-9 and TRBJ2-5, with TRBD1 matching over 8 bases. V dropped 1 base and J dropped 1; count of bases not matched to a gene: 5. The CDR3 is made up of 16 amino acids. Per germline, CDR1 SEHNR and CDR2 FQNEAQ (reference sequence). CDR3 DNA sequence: TGTGCCAGCAGCTTAGGTCTCGGACAGGGCCAAGAGACCCAGTACTTC. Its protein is CASSLGLGQGQETQYF.

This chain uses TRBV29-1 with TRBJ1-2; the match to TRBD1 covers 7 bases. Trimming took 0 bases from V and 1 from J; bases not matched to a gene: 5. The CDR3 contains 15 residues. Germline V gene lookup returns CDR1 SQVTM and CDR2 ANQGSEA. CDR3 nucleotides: TGCAGCGTTGAAGATGAGGGGGCCGGTAACTATGGCTACACCTTC. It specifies CSVEDEGAGNYGYTF.

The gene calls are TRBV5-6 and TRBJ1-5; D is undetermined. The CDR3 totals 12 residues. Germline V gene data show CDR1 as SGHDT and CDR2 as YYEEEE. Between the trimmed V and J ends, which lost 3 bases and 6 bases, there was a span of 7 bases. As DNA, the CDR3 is TGTGCCAGCAGCTCGTCGGGTCAGCCCCAGCATTTT. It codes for CASSSSGQPQHF.

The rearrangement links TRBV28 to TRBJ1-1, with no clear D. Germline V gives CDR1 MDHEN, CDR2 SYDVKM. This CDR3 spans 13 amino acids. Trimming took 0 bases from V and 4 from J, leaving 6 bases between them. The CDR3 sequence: CASSLWSGTEAFF. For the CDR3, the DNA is TGTGCCAGCAGTTTATGGTCGGGCACTGAAGCTTTCTTT.

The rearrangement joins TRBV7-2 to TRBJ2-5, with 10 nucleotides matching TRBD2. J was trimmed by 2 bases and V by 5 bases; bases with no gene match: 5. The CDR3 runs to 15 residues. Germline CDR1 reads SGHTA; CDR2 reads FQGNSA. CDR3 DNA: TGTGCCAGCAGCCTGGTGACTAGCGGGCAAGAGACCCAGTACTTC. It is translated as CASSLVTSGQETQYF. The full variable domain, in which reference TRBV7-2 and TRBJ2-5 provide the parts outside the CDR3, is GAGVSQSPSNKVTEKGKDVELRCDPISGHTALYWYRQSLGQGLEFLIYFQGNSAPDKSGLPSDRFSAERTGGSVSTLTIQRTQQEDSAVYLCASSLVTSGQETQYFGPGTRLLVL.

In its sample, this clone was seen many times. The CDR3 DNA follows: TGCGCCAGCAGCCAAGATCCGTCAGGGGGTGAAGCTTTCTTT. Translating it yields CASSQDPSGGEAFF. V and J are TRBV4-3 and TRBJ1-1; 7 positions agree with TRBD1. J gave up 7 bases and V 0 bases, and 5 bases lay outside the gene matches. CDR1 is LGHNA, CDR2 YSLEER, per germline. This CDR3 has 14 residues.

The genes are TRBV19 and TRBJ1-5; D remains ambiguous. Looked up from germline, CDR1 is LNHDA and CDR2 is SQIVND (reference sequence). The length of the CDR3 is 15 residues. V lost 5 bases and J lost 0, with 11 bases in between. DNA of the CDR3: TGTGCCAGTAGTGCTAGAGGGAATAGCAATCAGCCCCAGCATTTT. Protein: CASSARGNSNQPQHF.

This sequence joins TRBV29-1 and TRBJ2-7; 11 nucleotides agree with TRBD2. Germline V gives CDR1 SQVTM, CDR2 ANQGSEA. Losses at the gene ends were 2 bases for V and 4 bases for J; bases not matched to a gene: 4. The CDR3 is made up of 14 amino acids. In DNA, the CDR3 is TGCAGCGTTGAAACGATAGCGGGAGGGTACGAGCAGTACTTC. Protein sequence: CSVETIAGGYEQYF.

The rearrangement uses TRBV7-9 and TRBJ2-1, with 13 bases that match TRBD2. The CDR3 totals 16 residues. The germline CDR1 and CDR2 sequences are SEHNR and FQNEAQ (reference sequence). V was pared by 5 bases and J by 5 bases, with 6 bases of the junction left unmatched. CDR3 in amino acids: CASSAPGTSGNNEQFF. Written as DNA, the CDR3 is TGTGCCAGCAGCGCGCCCGGGACTAGCGGGAACAATGAGCAGTTCTTC.

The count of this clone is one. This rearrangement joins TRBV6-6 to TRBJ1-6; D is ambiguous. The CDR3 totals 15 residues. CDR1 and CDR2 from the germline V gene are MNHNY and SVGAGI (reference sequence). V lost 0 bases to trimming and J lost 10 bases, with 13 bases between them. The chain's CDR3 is CASSYSEGRWSPLHF. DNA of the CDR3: TGTGCCAGCAGTTACTCGGAGGGTAGATGGTCACCCCTCCACTTT.

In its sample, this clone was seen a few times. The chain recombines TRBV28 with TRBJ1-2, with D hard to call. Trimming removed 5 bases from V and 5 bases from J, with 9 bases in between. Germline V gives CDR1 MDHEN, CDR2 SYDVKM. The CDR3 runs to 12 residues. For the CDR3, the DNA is TGTGCCAGCAGTCTAGACCTATATGGCTACACCTTC. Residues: CASSLDLYGYTF.

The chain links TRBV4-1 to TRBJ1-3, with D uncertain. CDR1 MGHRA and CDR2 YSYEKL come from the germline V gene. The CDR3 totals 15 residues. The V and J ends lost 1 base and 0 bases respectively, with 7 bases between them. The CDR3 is CASSQGENSGNTIYF. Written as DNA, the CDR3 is TGCGCCAGCAGCCAAGGCGAGAACTCTGGAAACACCATATATTTT.

The CDR3 reads CASSLVREMAFF. DNA for the CDR3: TGTGCCAGCAGCTTAGTGCGAGAAATGGCTTTCTTT. V is TRBV7-2 and J is TRBJ1-1; D is uncertain. Trimming cost V 1 base and J 11 bases, with 11 bases left between them. The CDR3 has 12 residues. The V gene's germline CDR1 is SGHTA and CDR2 FQGNSA.

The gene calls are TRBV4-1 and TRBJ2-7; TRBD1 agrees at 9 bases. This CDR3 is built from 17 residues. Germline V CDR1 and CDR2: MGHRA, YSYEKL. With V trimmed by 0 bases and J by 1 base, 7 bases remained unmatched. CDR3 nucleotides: TGCGCCAGCAGCCAAGATGCCCGGGACAGGGCTTCCTACGAGCAGTACTTC. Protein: CASSQDARDRASYEQYF.

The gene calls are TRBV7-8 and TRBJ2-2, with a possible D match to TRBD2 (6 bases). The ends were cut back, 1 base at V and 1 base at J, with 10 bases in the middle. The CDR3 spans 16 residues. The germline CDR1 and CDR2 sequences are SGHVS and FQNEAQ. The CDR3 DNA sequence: TGTGCCAGCAGCTTAGGTCCAGCGGGGAACACCGGGGAGCTGTTTTTT. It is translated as CASSLGPAGNTGELFF. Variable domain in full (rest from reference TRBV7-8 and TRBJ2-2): GAGVSQSPRYKVAKRGQDVALRCDPISGHVSLFWYQQALGQGPEFLTYFQNEAQLDKSGLPSDRFFAERPEGSVSTLKIQRTQQEDSAVYLCASSLGPAGNTGELFFGEGSRLTVL.

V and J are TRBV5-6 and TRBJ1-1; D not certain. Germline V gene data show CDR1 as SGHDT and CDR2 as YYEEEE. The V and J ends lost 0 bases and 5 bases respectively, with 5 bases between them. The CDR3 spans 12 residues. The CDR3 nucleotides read TGTGCCAGCAGCTTGGTCCCGACTGAAGCTTTCTTT. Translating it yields CASSLVPTEAFF. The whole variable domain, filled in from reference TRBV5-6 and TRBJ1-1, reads DAGVTQSPTHLIKTRGQQVTLRCSPKSGHDTVSWYQQALGQGPQFIFQYYEEEERQRGNFPDRFSGHQFPNYSSELNVNALLLGDSALYLCASSLVPTEAFFGQGTRLTVV.

CDR3 region: CASSAPTVYGYTF. In DNA, the CDR3 is TGTGCCAGTAGTGCCCCGACAGTTTATGGCTACACCTTC. The chain joins TRBV19 to TRBJ1-2; weak D call: TRBD1 (5 bases). V was shortened by 5 bases and J by 5 bases, with 12 bases between the two germline ends. Germline CDR1 is LNHDA and CDR2 is SQIVND (reference sequence). The CDR3 sequence is 13 residues long.

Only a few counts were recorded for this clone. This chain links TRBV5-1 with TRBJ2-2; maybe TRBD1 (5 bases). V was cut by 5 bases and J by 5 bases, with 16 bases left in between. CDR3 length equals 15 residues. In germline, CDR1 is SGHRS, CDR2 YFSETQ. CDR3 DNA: TGCGCCAGCAGTAAAGGGGCCGTAGGTACCGGGGAGCTGTTTTTT. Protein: CASSKGAVGTGELFF.

CDR3: CASSPEASAGLAGGEQYF. The CDR3 DNA sequence: TGTGCCAGCAGCCCCGAGGCATCTGCGGGACTAGCGGGAGGTGAGCAGTACTTC. This rearrangement joins TRBV4-2 to TRBJ2-7, with 15 bases lining up with TRBD2. J was trimmed by 7 bases and V by 4 bases; bases with no gene match: 14. Germline CDR1 and CDR2: LGHNA and YNFKEQ. This CDR3 comprises 18 residues.

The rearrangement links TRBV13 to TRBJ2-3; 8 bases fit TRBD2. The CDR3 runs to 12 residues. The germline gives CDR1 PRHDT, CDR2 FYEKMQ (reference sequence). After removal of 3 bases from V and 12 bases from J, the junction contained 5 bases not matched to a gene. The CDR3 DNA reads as TGTGCCAGCAGCTTGGGGCGGGGGGTTCAGTATTTT. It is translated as CASSLGRGVQYF.

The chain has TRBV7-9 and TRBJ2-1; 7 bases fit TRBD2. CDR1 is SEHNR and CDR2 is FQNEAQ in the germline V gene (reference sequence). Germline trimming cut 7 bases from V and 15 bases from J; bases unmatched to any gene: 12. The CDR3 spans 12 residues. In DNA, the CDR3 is TGTGCCAGCACCTTTGGTGCGGGAGAGGCGTTCTTC. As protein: CASTFGAGEAFF. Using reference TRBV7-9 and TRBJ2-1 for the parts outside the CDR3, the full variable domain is DTGVSQNPRHKITKRGQNVTFRCDPISEHNRLYWYRQTLGQGPEFLTYFQNEAQLEKSRLLSDRFSAERPKGSFSTLEIQRTEQGDSAMYLCASTFGAGEAFFGPGTRLTVL.

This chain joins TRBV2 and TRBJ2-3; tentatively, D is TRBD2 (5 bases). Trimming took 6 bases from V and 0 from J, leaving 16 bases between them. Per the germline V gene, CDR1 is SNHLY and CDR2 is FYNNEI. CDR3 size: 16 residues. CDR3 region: CASSPRRGPSTDTQYF. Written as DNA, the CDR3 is TGTGCCAGCAGCCCACGTCGCGGGCCTAGCACAGATACGCAGTATTTT.

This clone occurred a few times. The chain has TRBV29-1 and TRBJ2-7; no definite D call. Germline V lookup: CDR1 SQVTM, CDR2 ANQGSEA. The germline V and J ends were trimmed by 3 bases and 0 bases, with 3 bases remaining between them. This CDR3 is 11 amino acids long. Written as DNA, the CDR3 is TGCAGCGTTGACAGCTCCTACGAGCAGTACTTC. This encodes CSVDSSYEQYF.

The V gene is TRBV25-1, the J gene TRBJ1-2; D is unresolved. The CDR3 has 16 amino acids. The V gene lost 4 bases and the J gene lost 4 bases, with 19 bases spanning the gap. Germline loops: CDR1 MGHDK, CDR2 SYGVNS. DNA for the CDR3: TGTGCCAGCAGTGGACCTTACCCCTCGGGTAGCTATGGCTACACCTTC. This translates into CASSGPYPSGSYGYTF.